The 30 T cell receptor beta chains below all came from one sample that was sequenced in a study of shared clonotypes between healthy human individuals. Assay: immunoSEQ multiplex PCR; the TCRdb copy retains only in-frame clones and omits some. The sample shows approximately 2,000,000 clones, around 90% of them seen only once. The specimen was naive CD4+ T cells from PBMCs. Subset specified: CD45RA+ positively selected. The receptors derive from a young man in good health. Some clones in this sample may be carry-over from other donors' samples.

This rearrangement joins TRBV5-1 to TRBJ2-3, with 8 nucleotides matching TRBD1. The V gene end was trimmed by 3 bases and the J gene end by 2 bases; junction bases not matched to a gene: 2. Germline V gene lookup returns CDR1 SGHRS and CDR2 YFSETQ. The CDR3 runs to 14 residues. CDR3 amino acids: CASSSGQVTDTQYF. In DNA, the CDR3 is TGCGCCAGCAGCTCGGGACAGGTCACAGATACGCAGTATTTT.

The CDR3 sequence is CASSAPRGTGGLYEQYF. The CDR3 nucleotides are TGTGCCAGCAGCGCCCCAAGGGGGACAGGGGGCTTATACGAGCAGTACTTC. The chain links TRBV5-4 to TRBJ2-7; 12 bases agree with TRBD1. V dropped 4 bases and J dropped 4; count of bases not matched to a gene: 12. The CDR3 spans 17 residues. Looked up from germline, CDR1 is SGHNT and CDR2 is YYREEE (reference sequence).

Only one count was recorded for this clone. This rearrangement joins TRBV30 to TRBJ1-2, with D perhaps TRBD1 (5 bases). Germline CDR1 is GTSNPN and CDR2 is SVGIG (reference sequence). Trimming cost V 4 bases and J 8 bases, with 11 bases left between them. CDR3 length equals 11 residues. The CDR3 reads CAWINRRGYTF. CDR3 sequence (DNA): TGTGCCTGGATAAACAGGAGGGGCTACACCTTC.

The chain joins TRBV7-9 to TRBJ1-4; 8 bases map to TRBD1. The CDR3 runs 13 residues. V gave up 10 bases and J gave up 8 bases; unmatched junction bases: 9. CDR1 SEHNR and CDR2 FQNEAQ come from the germline V gene (reference sequence). The CDR3 is CAINDRGDEKLFF. CDR3 sequence (DNA): TGTGCCATTAACGACAGGGGAGACGAAAAACTGTTTTTT.

This chain uses TRBV5-1 with TRBJ2-1, with a tentative D call TRBD2 (6 bases). Looked up from germline, CDR1 is SGHRS and CDR2 is YFSETQ. CDR3 size: 15 residues. V lost 6 bases and J 4 bases, leaving 17 bases between the germline ends. CDR3 amino acids: CASNEAGGSYNEQFF. The CDR3 region has the DNA TGCGCCAGCAATGAGGCCGGGGGTAGTTACAATGAGCAGTTCTTC.

This chain links TRBV18 with TRBJ2-1; D gene unclear. Germline V gives CDR1 KGHSH, CDR2 LQKENI. The CDR3 is 18 residues long. V was cut by 0 bases and J by 1 base, with 16 bases left in between. In nucleotides, the CDR3 is TGTGCCAGCTCACCACCATCGGCAGCTAACTCTTCCTACAATGAGCAGTTCTTC. This sequence encodes CASSPPSAANSSYNEQFF.

This chain links TRBV28 with TRBJ2-7; D may be TRBD1 (6 bases). CDR3 length: 15 amino acids. Germline assignment: CDR1 MDHEN and CDR2 SYDVKM. Trimming shortened V by 6 bases and J by 0 bases, and 15 bases separated the two germline ends. CDR3 residues: CASRLDRFPSYEQYF. DNA of the CDR3: TGTGCCAGCAGGCTAGACAGGTTCCCCTCCTACGAGCAGTACTTC.

The CDR3 protein is CASSQRHATNEKLFF. The CDR3 DNA follows: TGCGCCAGCAGCCAACGACACGCAACTAATGAAAAACTGTTTTTT. The V gene is TRBV4-1, the J gene TRBJ1-4; D ambiguous. Germline V gives CDR1 MGHRA, CDR2 YSYEKL. CDR3 length: 15 amino acids. V lost 2 bases and J 0 bases, leaving 7 bases between the germline ends.

This sequence joins TRBV27 and TRBJ2-2; 7 nucleotides match TRBD1. The germline V gene encodes CDR1 MNHEY and CDR2 SMNVEV (reference sequence). With 11 bases clipped from V and 1 base from J, the junction kept 10 bases outside the gene matches. The CDR3 loop spans 15 amino acids. The CDR3 region is CASHRRTGNTGELFF. The DNA for the CDR3 is TGTGCCTCCCATCGAAGGACAGGGAACACCGGGGAGCTGTTTTTT.

This clone appeared once. This specimen includes other DNA sequences encoding the same CDR3. The chain has TRBV5-1 and TRBJ2-7, with 13 nucleotides matching TRBD2. V gave up 3 bases and J gave up 5 bases; unmatched junction bases: 5. CDR1 is SGHRS and CDR2 is YFSETQ in the germline V gene. The CDR3 runs 15 residues. CDR3 residues: CASSSLAGGPHEQYF. The CDR3 region has the DNA TGCGCCAGCAGCTCACTAGCGGGAGGGCCCCACGAGCAGTACTTC.

This clone was picked up a small number of times. Other DNA sequences from this sample encode an identical CDR3 as well. DNA for the CDR3: TGCGCCAGCAGCTTGACAGAGAACACTGAAGCTTTCTTT. Its translation is CASSLTENTEAFF. The rearrangement uses TRBV5-1 and TRBJ1-1; D is unresolved. CDR1 is SGHRS and CDR2 is YFSETQ in the germline V gene. This CDR3 has 13 residues. The V end was cut by 1 base, the J end by 1 base, with 5 bases between.

This clone was observed a handful of times. The rearrangement joins TRBV19 to TRBJ1-1; D is undetermined. The V gene's germline CDR1 is LNHDA and CDR2 SQIVND (reference sequence). The CDR3 runs 10 residues. V lost 7 bases and J 5 bases, leaving 5 bases between the germline ends. The CDR3 loop reads CASNGTEAFF. The CDR3 DNA is TGTGCCAGTAACGGGACTGAAGCTTTCTTT.

The chain joins TRBV19 to TRBJ1-2, with 8 bases identical to TRBD1. Germline loops: CDR1 LNHDA, CDR2 SQIVND (reference sequence). After removal of 8 bases from V and 0 bases from J, the junction contained 5 bases not matched to a gene. The CDR3 runs 14 residues. The CDR3, as DNA: TGTGCCAGTTCCACAGGGGGTTCTAACTATGGCTACACCTTC. The encoded protein is CASSTGGSNYGYTF.

The chain joins TRBV19 to TRBJ1-5; maybe TRBD1 (5 bases). The germline V and J ends were trimmed by 5 bases and 0 bases, with 11 bases remaining between them. Germline CDR1 reads LNHDA; CDR2 reads SQIVND (reference sequence). The CDR3 runs 15 residues. The CDR3 loop reads CASSYLGPSNQPQHF. In DNA form, the CDR3 reads TGTGCCAGTAGTTATTTGGGACCTAGCAATCAGCCCCAGCATTTT.

The V call is TRBV28, the J call TRBJ1-1; D uncertain. The CDR3 totals 14 residues. Deletions cut 7 bases from V and 5 bases from J, with 17 bases between. Per the germline V gene, CDR1 is MDHEN and CDR2 is SYDVKM. The DNA for the CDR3 is TGTGCCAGCACCGAGGCGGGCCGGGGAACTGAAGCTTTCTTT. Encoded protein: CASTEAGRGTEAFF.

CDR3 protein: CASSLFRHSTDTQYF. CDR3 bases: TGTGCCAGCAGCTTATTCAGGCACAGCACAGATACGCAGTATTTT. The chain uses TRBV7-9 and TRBJ2-3; D unclear. The CDR3 consists of 15 residues. With 2 bases removed from V and 0 bases from J, the gap between germline ends came to 9 bases. Germline V gene sequence: CDR1 SEHNR, CDR2 FQNEAQ (reference sequence).

This clone was counted a single time. This chain connects TRBV5-4 to TRBJ2-6, with D unclear. Per germline, CDR1 SGHNT and CDR2 YYREEE (reference sequence). This CDR3 has 15 amino acids. Deletions cut 5 bases from V and 1 base from J, with 10 bases between. DNA for the CDR3: TGTGCCAGCAGAAATGCCCGATCTGGGGCCAACGTCCTGACTTTC. It codes for CASRNARSGANVLTF.

The rearrangement joins TRBV11-2 to TRBJ2-3; tentatively, D is TRBD1 (5 bases). The CDR3 is made up of 17 amino acids. Per the germline V gene, CDR1 is SGHAT and CDR2 is FQNNGV. V lost 4 bases to trimming and J lost 3 bases, with 20 bases between them. The CDR3 DNA follows: TGTGCCAGCAGCTCATGGCTGGATTCAGGGCTTACAGATACGCAGTATTTT. Residues: CASSSWLDSGLTDTQYF.

V is TRBV27 and J is TRBJ2-4; D possibly matches TRBD1 or TRBD2 (5 bases each). Germline lookup yields CDR1 MNHEY and CDR2 SMNVEV (reference sequence). This CDR3 contains 16 residues. V was trimmed by 1 base and J by 8 bases, leaving 18 bases between them. In DNA, the CDR3 is TGTGCCAGCAGTTTATTAGGAGGCAGGGCTGGTCACATTCAGTACTTC. The encoded protein is CASSLLGGRAGHIQYF.

The V gene is TRBV5-1, the J gene TRBJ2-5; 7 nucleotides align to TRBD1. CDR1 and CDR2 (germline): SGHRS, YFSETQ. Trimming at V came to 2 bases and at J to 1 base, leaving 5 bases not matched to a gene. CDR3 length equals 15 residues. Here the CDR3 reads CASSFGTASQETQYF. DNA for the CDR3: TGCGCCAGCAGCTTTGGGACAGCAAGCCAAGAGACCCAGTACTTC.

The chain is built from TRBV5-4 and TRBJ2-3; TRBD1 might be the D (5 bases). Germline CDR1 reads SGHNT; CDR2 reads YYREEE (reference sequence). This CDR3 is built from 15 residues. Trimming removed 4 bases from V and 0 bases from J, with 12 bases in between. This CDR3 is CASSTRQISTDTQYF. CDR3 DNA sequence: TGTGCCAGCAGCACTCGACAGATTAGCACAGATACGCAGTATTTT.

A single count supports this clone. The chain recombines TRBV5-1 with TRBJ2-2; no clear D gene. Germline CDR1 reads SGHRS; CDR2 reads YFSETQ. This CDR3 region has 12 residues. Trimming took off 3 bases at V and 11 bases at J, with 11 bases between the two ends. The CDR3 reads CASSSTYGELFF. The CDR3 DNA follows: TGCGCCAGCAGCTCTACTTATGGTGAGCTGTTTTTT.

The chain combines TRBV6-1 with TRBJ1-4; 11 bases are shared with TRBD1. V lost 6 bases to trimming and J lost 7 bases; unmatched junction nucleotides: 4. Looked up from germline, CDR1 is MNHNS and CDR2 is SASEGT. This CDR3 region has 14 residues. CDR3 bases: TGTGCCAGCAGCGGGGGACAGGGGGGTGAAAAACTGTTTTTT. Translated: CASSGGQGGEKLFF.

The chain combines TRBV19 with TRBJ1-2; 9 bases align to TRBD1. The CDR3 extends over 14 amino acids. Losses at the gene ends were 6 bases for V and 7 bases for J; bases not matched to a gene: 9. Germline lookup yields CDR1 LNHDA and CDR2 SQIVND (reference sequence). CDR3 residues: CASRGGTGRGGYTF. The CDR3 DNA follows: TGTGCCAGTAGGGGAGGGACAGGGAGAGGTGGCTACACCTTC. Drawing the rest from reference TRBV19 and TRBJ1-2, the complete variable domain is DGGITQSPKYLFRKEGQNVTLSCEQNLNHDAMYWYRQDPGQGLRLIYYSQIVNDFQKGDIAEGYSVSREKKESFPLTVTSAQKNPTAFYLCASRGGTGRGGYTFGSGTRLTVV.

The rearrangement uses TRBV5-1 and TRBJ2-3; 9 nucleotides match TRBD2. The ends lost 2 bases at V and 4 bases at J; junction bases unmatched: 8. The germline gives CDR1 SGHRS, CDR2 YFSETQ. This CDR3 has 16 amino acids. CDR3 amino acids: CASSLIAGVSPDTQYF. DNA of the CDR3: TGCGCCAGCAGCTTAATAGCGGGAGTAAGCCCAGATACGCAGTATTTT.

The CDR3 DNA is TGTGCCAGCAGCCCAATCGGGGGGTCGGGTGAGCAGTTCTTC. Its translation: CASSPIGGSGEQFF. The rearrangement joins TRBV9 to TRBJ2-1, with 7 positions matching TRBD2. The CDR3 is 14 residues long. V gave up 4 bases and J gave up 9 bases; unmatched junction bases: 10. CDR1 and CDR2 from the germline V gene are SGDLS and YYNGEE.

This clone showed up just once. The chain couples TRBV2 to TRBJ1-1; D may be TRBD1 (6 bases). Germline V lookup: CDR1 SNHLY, CDR2 FYNNEI. Trimming removed 7 bases from V and 4 bases from J, with 13 bases in between. This CDR3 has 13 residues. The CDR3 region is CASTVRQATEAFF. DNA of the CDR3: TGTGCCAGCACTGTAAGACAGGCCACTGAAGCTTTCTTT.

V usage is TRBV9 and J usage is TRBJ2-2; D is unresolved. CDR3 length: 14 residues. Germline V CDR1 and CDR2: SGDLS, YYNGEE. Trimming shortened V by 3 bases and J by 2 bases, and 8 bases separated the two germline ends. This chain's CDR3 is CASSARPNTGELFF. DNA for the CDR3: TGTGCCAGCAGCGCCCGTCCAAACACCGGGGAGCTGTTTTTT.

This clone turned up a few times. The chain carries TRBV11-2 and TRBJ1-1, with 7 bases matching TRBD1. Germline V lookup: CDR1 SGHAT, CDR2 FQNNGV. The CDR3 consists of 16 residues. The junction had 8 bases not matched to a gene; V was cut back by 4 bases and J by 0 bases. CDR3 bases: TGTGCCAGCAGCTCCCTCAGACAGGGTATGAACACTGAAGCTTTCTTT. Protein product: CASSSLRQGMNTEAFF. Based on the CDR3 plus reference TRBV11-2 and TRBJ1-1, the full variable domain is EAGVAQSPRYKIIEKRQSVAFWCNPISGHATLYWYQQILGQGPKLLIQFQNNGVVDDSQLPKDRFSAERLKGVDSTLKIQPAKLEDSAVYLCASSSLRQGMNTEAFFGQGTRLTVV.

This sequence joins TRBV11-2 and TRBJ1-2, with D unclear. V was pared by 3 bases and J by 4 bases, with 6 bases between. Germline CDR1 reads SGHAT; CDR2 reads FQNNGV. This CDR3 has 12 residues. The DNA for the CDR3 is TGTGCCAGCAGCTTCAACTCCTATGGCTACACCTTC. It is translated as CASSFNSYGYTF.